The 2 T cell receptor beta chains below were found in one sample sequenced in a study of OX40 agonist ivuxolimab in advanced cancers. The library was built by means of the immunoSEQ multiplex PCR assay. TCRdb limited this immuneACCESS table to in-frame rearrangements with V and J called. A share of clones is missing; checked studies link under half to unresolved V genes, and the rest is unexplained. The sample table records about 17,000 clones; about 88% of these occur just once. The top ten constitute over 25% of the sample. Sequenced here: CD4+ or CD8+ T cells sorted from blood, sampled in a trial of the OX40 agonist ivuxolimab. The receptor set was obtained from an adult with an advanced solid tumor such as melanoma, head and neck, liver or kidney cancer.

This clone was observed once. The J gene is TRBJ2-1, the V gene TRBV4-1; D not certain. The CDR3 has 16 residues. V dropped 4 bases and J dropped 0 bases, with 13 bases sitting between them. Germline CDR1 MGHRA, CDR2 YSYEKL. The CDR3 here is CASSPILIGSYNEQFF. CDR3 sequence (DNA): TGCGCCAGCAGCCCAATACTTATCGGCTCCTACAATGAGCAGTTCTTC.

This clone was detected once. The gene calls are TRBV6-5 and TRBJ2-3, with a weak D call TRBD1 (5 bases). CDR3 length: 13 residues. Germline V gene data show CDR1 as MNHEY and CDR2 as SVGAGI. The V gene lost 5 bases and the J gene lost 2 bases, with 8 bases spanning the gap. For the CDR3, the DNA is TGTGCCAGCAGTCCGGACAACACAGATACGCAGTATTTT. This encodes CASSPDNTDTQYF.